The entry that follows covers one T cell receptor (beta chain) sequence. Its cognate antigen is unknown. Other DNA sequences in this specimen translate into the identical CDR3. Those who donated, Caucasian adults without exception, all lived in Nashville, Tennessee. The CDR3 has 16 amino acids. Looked up from germline, CDR1 is MDHEN and CDR2 is SYDVKM. V lost 5 bases and J lost 1; bases outside the gene matches: 3. The assay was immunoSEQ multiplex PCR, and TCRdb's table has in-frame clones only and misses some. The sample has some 1,100,000 clones; around 78% are singletons. The sample belongs to a study of shared clonotypes between healthy human individuals. About the study: Plates per donor: three CD4 naive, three CD4 memory, two CD8 naive, one CD8 memory.

Overall study findings and caveats: Rarefaction curves obtained for sorted subsets showed sequencing incomplete despite large depth.

Sequencing was carried out using memory CD4+ T cells from PBMCs. The subset is: CD45RA-negative fraction. This chain connects TRBV28 to TRBJ2-5; 14 nucleotides align to TRBD2. This clonotype was sampled from a man between 18 and 35 years old in good health. Some clones in this sample may be carry-over from other donors' samples. The CDR3 DNA is TGTGCCAGCAGTCTAGGACTAGCGGGGGGCCAAGAGACCCAGTACTTC. Residues: CASSLGLAGGQETQYF.